This TCR beta chain was observed in a study of Graves' ophthalmopathy and Graves' hyperthyroidism. Findings and limits, study-wide: A classifier, a 13-signature model, separated ophthalmopathy from stable hyperthyroidism with about 88% sensitivity and around 83% specificity. Blood also harbored most expanded thyroid clonotypes above 0.001 frequency.

Ophthalmopathy absent within 18 months of follow-up marked hyperthyroidism as stable. Looked up from germline, CDR1 is SQVTM and CDR2 is ANQGSEA. The V and J ends lost 7 bases and 0 bases respectively, with 10 bases between them. The CDR3 is 12 residues long. Concerning this clonotype: The antigen is not known.

The TCR beta CDR3 regions underwent amplification from RNA transcripts. HTBI primers primed a first-round RT-PCR, and a second-round multiplex PCR followed. TCRdb fed the multiplex PCR reads into MiXCR, producing one record per CDR3 protein. Of 300,000 to 400,000 distinct CDR3 sequences listed, approximately 18% are singletons. What was sequenced was peripheral blood. The V call is TRBV29-1, the J call TRBJ2-7; D call uncertain. This TCR derives from an adult woman with stable Graves' hyperthyroidism. Here the CDR3 reads CSGLFASYEQYF. In nucleotides, the CDR3 is TGCAGCGGCCTTTTTGCCTCCTACGAGCAGTACTTC.